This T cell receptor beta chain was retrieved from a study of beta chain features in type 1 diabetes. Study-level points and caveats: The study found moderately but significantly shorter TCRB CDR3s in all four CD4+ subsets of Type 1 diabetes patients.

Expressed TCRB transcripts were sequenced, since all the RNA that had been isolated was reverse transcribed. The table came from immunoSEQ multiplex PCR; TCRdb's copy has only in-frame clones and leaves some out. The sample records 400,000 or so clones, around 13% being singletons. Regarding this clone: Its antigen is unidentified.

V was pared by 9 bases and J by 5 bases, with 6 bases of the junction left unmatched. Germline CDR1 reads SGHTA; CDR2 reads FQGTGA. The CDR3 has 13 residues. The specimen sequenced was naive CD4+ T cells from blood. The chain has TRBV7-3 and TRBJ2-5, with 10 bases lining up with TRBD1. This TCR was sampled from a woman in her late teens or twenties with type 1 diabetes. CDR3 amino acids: CASGTGVSETQYF. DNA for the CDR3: TGTGCCAGTGGGACAGGGGTTTCCGAGACCCAGTACTTC.